Presented here are 19 T cell receptor beta chains from one specimen sequenced in a study of OX40 agonist ivuxolimab in advanced cancers. This table comes from immunoSEQ multiplex PCR, and its TCRdb copy is limited to in-frame clones, with some not included. The sample comprises about 14,000 clones, over 75% of which are singletons, and 13% to 15% rests with the top ten. This specimen consisted of CD4+ or CD8+ T cells sorted from blood, obtained in a trial of the OX40 agonist ivuxolimab. These receptors were collected from an adult with an advanced solid tumor such as melanoma, head and neck, liver or kidney cancer.

The chain carries TRBV7-9 and TRBJ2-7; D perhaps matches TRBD2 (6 bases). The CDR3 has 13 residues. The ends were cut back, 6 bases at V and 5 bases at J, with 14 bases in the middle. Per the germline V gene, CDR1 is SEHNR and CDR2 is FQNEAQ (reference sequence). The CDR3 nucleotides read TGTGCCAGCAGTCTGGGTAGCGGCCACGAGCAGTACTTC. Its translation: CASSLGSGHEQYF.

The rearrangement uses TRBV2 and TRBJ2-1; D is ambiguous. V dropped 6 bases and J dropped 6 bases, with 24 bases sitting between them. The CDR3 consists of 17 residues. Germline values: CDR1 SNHLY, CDR2 FYNNEI. The CDR3: CASRDRFLIIGFNEQFF. The CDR3 region has the DNA TGTGCCAGCAGAGACCGTTTTCTTATAATCGGGTTCAATGAGCAGTTCTTC.

The chain links TRBV5-1 to TRBJ2-7; D is unclear. The CDR3 length is 13 residues. Germline lookup yields CDR1 SGHRS and CDR2 YFSETQ. V was pared by 1 base and J by 1 base, with 6 bases between. The chain's CDR3 is CASSLYASYEQYF. DNA of the CDR3: TGCGCCAGCAGCTTGTATGCGTCCTACGAGCAGTACTTC.

V gene TRBV7-3 combines with J gene TRBJ1-1, with no clear D. The germline V gene encodes CDR1 SGHTA and CDR2 FQGTGA. V shed 5 bases and J shed 0 bases, with 7 bases lying between them. The CDR3 length is 13 residues. The CDR3 DNA sequence: TGTGCCAGCAGCACGGCCCTGAACACTGAAGCTTTCTTT. This sequence encodes CASSTALNTEAFF.

The chain carries TRBV7-9 and TRBJ2-7; possible D gene TRBD2, 6 bases. Germline-derived CDR1 and CDR2 are SEHNR and FQNEAQ (reference sequence). Trimming removed 5 bases at V and 7 bases at J, with 24 bases between. This CDR3 contains 16 residues. CDR3 bases: TGTGCCAGCAGCCTCGGACGGGACTTTGATTTTTTTGAGCAGTACTTC. Translating gives CASSLGRDFDFFEQYF. Supplemented by reference TRBV7-9 and TRBJ2-7, the full variable domain reads DTGVSQNPRHKITKRGQNVTFRCDPISEHNRLYWYRQTLGQGPEFLTYFQNEAQLEKSRLLSDRFSAERPKGSFSTLEIQRTEQGDSAMYLCASSLGRDFDFFEQYFGPGTRLTVT.

J is TRBJ2-7 and V is TRBV5-1; TRBD2 matches 14 bases. This CDR3 comprises 15 residues. V gave up 4 bases and J gave up 5 bases; unmatched junction bases: 5. Germline V gene data show CDR1 as SGHRS and CDR2 as YFSETQ. The CDR3, as DNA: TGCGCCAGCAGCCCCGGACTAGCGGGAGGAGACGAGCAGTACTTC. It yields the protein CASSPGLAGGDEQYF.

The V gene is TRBV11-2, the J gene TRBJ2-5; a weak D match, TRBD2 (7 bases). Trimming shortened V by 5 bases and J by 3 bases, and 19 bases separated the two germline ends. Per germline, CDR1 SGHAT and CDR2 FQNNGV. The CDR3 loop spans 16 amino acids. The DNA of the CDR3 is TGTGCCAGCAGCCCAAAGGACGGGGGGCCAGAAGAGACCCAGTACTTC. Protein: CASSPKDGGPEETQYF.

This clone is medium-sized in the sample. Distinct nucleotide sequences in the sample also encode this CDR3. The CDR3 nucleotides read TGTGCCAGCAGCCCCCCCGGGACTGGGAATTCACCCCTCCACTTT. Translated: CASSPPGTGNSPLHF. The rearrangement uses TRBV7-9 and TRBJ1-6; a possible D gene is TRBD1 (5 bases). Looked up from germline, CDR1 is SEHNR and CDR2 is FQNEAQ (reference sequence). This CDR3 has 15 amino acids. Between the trimmed V and J ends, which lost 5 bases and 7 bases, there was a span of 15 bases. Complete variable domain (other parts from reference TRBV7-9 and TRBJ1-6): DTGVSQNPRHKITKRGQNVTFRCDPISEHNRLYWYRQTLGQGPEFLTYFQNEAQLEKSRLLSDRFSAERPKGSFSTLEIQRTEQGDSAMYLCASSPPGTGNSPLHFGNGTRLTVT.

The CDR3 protein is CASSQTASSPEQYF. The CDR3, as DNA: TGTGCCAGCAGCCAAACAGCCTCTTCGCCCGAGCAGTACTTC. This chain uses TRBV4-2 with TRBJ2-5; D unclear. Near its end, the DNA agrees better with TRBJ2-7, so the J call may be wrong. Germline CDR1 is LGHNA and CDR2 is YNFKEQ. The CDR3 has 14 residues.

CDR3 in amino acids: CASSADRTGGIGAFF. CDR3 nucleotide sequence: TGTGCCAGCAGCGCCGACAGGACAGGGGGCATCGGAGCTTTCTTT. The rearrangement uses TRBV9 and TRBJ1-1; 11 nucleotides line up with TRBD1. Germline-derived CDR1 and CDR2 are SGDLS and YYNGEE. The CDR3 consists of 15 residues. V trimming: 3 bases; J trimming: 10 bases; junction bases outside the gene matches: 11. Drawing the rest from reference TRBV9 and TRBJ1-1, the complete variable domain is DSGVTQTPKHLITATGQRVTLRCSPRSGDLSVYWYQQSLDQGLQFLIQYYNGEERAKGNILERFSAQQFPDLHSELNLSSLELGDSALYFCASSADRTGGIGAFFGQGTRLTVV.

The rearrangement uses TRBV6-5 and TRBJ1-1, with D possibly TRBD1 on 5 matching bases. Between the trimmed V and J ends, which lost 2 bases and 0 bases, there was a span of 7 bases. The germline gives CDR1 MNHEY, CDR2 SVGAGI. The CDR3 totals 14 residues. The CDR3 sequence: CASSYGALNTEAFF. CDR3 coding DNA: TGTGCCAGCAGTTACGGGGCGTTGAACACTGAAGCTTTCTTT.

V gene TRBV15 combines with J gene TRBJ2-6; no definite D call. CDR3 length equals 15 residues. Germline loops: CDR1 LNHNV, CDR2 YYDKDF (reference sequence). Trimming took off 5 bases at V and 2 bases at J, with 10 bases between the two ends. CDR3 residues: CATSRVKTGANVLTF. CDR3 coding DNA: TGTGCCACCAGCCGGGTGAAGACTGGGGCCAACGTCCTGACTTTC.

This chain connects TRBV30 to TRBJ2-1; 11 nucleotides align to TRBD2. Germline-derived CDR1 and CDR2 are GTSNPN and SVGIG (reference sequence). The CDR3 loop spans 16 amino acids. V shed 0 bases and J 3 bases; nucleotides not matched to a gene: 4. The CDR3 spells CAWSVGTSGSYNEQFF. The CDR3 nucleotides are TGTGCCTGGAGTGTAGGTACTAGCGGGAGCTACAATGAGCAGTTCTTC.

There are a few counts of this clone. The CDR3 region is CTSRPTKPRRSYEQYF. CDR3 DNA: TGCACCAGCAGACCCACGAAGCCCAGACGTTCCTACGAGCAGTACTTC. This chain joins TRBV1 and TRBJ2-7. TRBV1 corresponds to a pseudogene. The CDR3 is 16 residues long.

In its sample, this clone ranks as medium-sized. The chain uses TRBV7-3 and TRBJ1-5; 7 positions agree with TRBD1. There are 14 residues in the CDR3. Germline V CDR1 and CDR2: SGHTA, FQGTGA. With V trimmed by 6 bases and J by 7 bases, 9 bases remained unmatched. The CDR3 loop is CASSQTGTGQPQHF. CDR3 nucleotide sequence: TGTGCCAGCAGTCAGACAGGGACCGGCCAGCCCCAGCATTTT. The whole variable domain, remainder taken from reference TRBV7-3 and TRBJ1-5, is GAGVSQTPSNKVTEKGKYVELRCDPISGHTALYWYRQSLGQGPEFLIYFQGTGAADDSGLPNDRFFAVRPEGSVSTLKIQRTERGDSAVYLCASSQTGTGQPQHFGDGTRLSIL.

The chain employs TRBV18 and TRBJ1-1; the D is unclear. The V gene's germline CDR1 is KGHSH and CDR2 LQKENI. This CDR3 spans 13 amino acids. V was pared by 2 bases and J by 6 bases, with 10 bases between. In DNA form, the CDR3 reads TGTGCCAGCTCACCAGTCTCGGTCCCTGAAGCTTTCTTT. This gives the protein CASSPVSVPEAFF.

This chain uses TRBV6-1 with TRBJ2-6; D perhaps matches TRBD2 (6 bases). Germline V CDR1 and CDR2: MNHNS, SASEGT. V gave up 8 bases and J gave up 0 bases, with 11 bases separating them. CDR3 length: 15 amino acids. Written as DNA, the CDR3 is TGTGCCAGCGGGGACGGGGGCTCTGGGGCCAACGTCCTGACTTTC. Encoded protein: CASGDGGSGANVLTF.

The chain recombines TRBV6-1 with TRBJ1-3; 8 bases align to TRBD1. The CDR3 is 15 amino acids. J gave up 3 bases and V 4 bases, and 5 bases lay outside the gene matches. In germline, CDR1 is MNHNS, CDR2 SASEGT. The DNA for the CDR3 is TGTGCCAGCAGTGGAACGACAGGGGATGGAAACACCATATATTTT. It is translated as CASSGTTGDGNTIYF.

This rearrangement joins TRBV6-1 to TRBJ2-1; D tentatively fits TRBD1 or TRBD2 (5 bases each). CDR3 length: 13 residues. V was trimmed by 5 bases and J by 6 bases, leaving 11 bases between them. Germline-derived CDR1 and CDR2 are MNHNS and SASEGT. The CDR3 reads CASSQKGTNEQFF. The CDR3 nucleotides read TGTGCCAGCAGTCAAAAAGGGACCAATGAGCAGTTCTTC.